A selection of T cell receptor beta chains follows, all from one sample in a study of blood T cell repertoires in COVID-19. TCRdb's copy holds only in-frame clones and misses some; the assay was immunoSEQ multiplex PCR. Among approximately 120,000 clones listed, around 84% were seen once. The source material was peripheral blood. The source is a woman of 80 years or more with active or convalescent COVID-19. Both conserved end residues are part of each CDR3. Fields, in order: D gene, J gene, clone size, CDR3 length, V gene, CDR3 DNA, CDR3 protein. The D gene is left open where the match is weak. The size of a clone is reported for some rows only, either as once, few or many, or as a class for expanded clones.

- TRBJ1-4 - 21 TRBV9 TGTGCCAGCAGCGTAGCTGGGGACATCTTGGGGTCGTACTTAACTAATGAAAAACTGTTTTTT CASSVAGDILGSYLTNEKLFF
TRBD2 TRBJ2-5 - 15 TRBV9 TGTGCCAGCAGTTCGCCGGGGACTACAGGAGAGACCCAGTACTTC CASSSPGTTGETQYF
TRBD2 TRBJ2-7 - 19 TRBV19 TGTGCCAGTAGTATTGTGTGGCTAGCGGGTATCTCAGGAACCTACGAGCAGTACTTC CASSIVWLAGISGTYEQYF
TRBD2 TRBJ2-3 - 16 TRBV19 TGTGCCAGTAGTATATCGCGGGAGGTAGTACGAGATACGCAGTATTTT CASSISREVVRDTQYF
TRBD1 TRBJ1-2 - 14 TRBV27 TGTGCCAGCAGTCAATCGGGACAGTCCTATGGCTACACCTTC CASSQSGQSYGYTF
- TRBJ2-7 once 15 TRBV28 TGTGCCAGCAGCCCCCGGGGAGCTTTCACCTACGAGCAGTACTTC CASSPRGAFTYEQYF
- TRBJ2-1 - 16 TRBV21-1 TGTGCCAGCAGCAATAGTCGGGAGTGTGCCTACAATGAGCAGTTCTTC CASSNSRECAYNEQFF
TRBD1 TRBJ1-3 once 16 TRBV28 TGTGCCAGCAGTTTAGTCTTGGGGACAGCTGGAAACACCATATATTTT CASSLVLGTAGNTIYF
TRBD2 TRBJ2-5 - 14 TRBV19 TGTGCCAGTAGCACCCCGGGGGGGGAGGAGACCCAGTACTTC CASSTPGGEETQYF
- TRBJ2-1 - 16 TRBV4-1 TGCGCCAGCAGCTCAAACCCCGCTAAATCCTACAATGAGCAGTTCTTC CASSSNPAKSYNEQFF
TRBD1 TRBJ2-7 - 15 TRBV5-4 TGTGCCAGCAGAAGCGGACAGGGGGCCGCGTACGAGCAGTACTTC CASRSGQGAAYEQYF
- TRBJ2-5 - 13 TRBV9 TGTGCCAGCAGCGTGAGGTCTCAAGAGACCCAGTACTTC CASSVRSQETQYF
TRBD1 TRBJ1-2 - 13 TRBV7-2 TGTGCCAGCAAAGGACAGGGGCACTATGGCTACACCTTC CASKGQGHYGYTF
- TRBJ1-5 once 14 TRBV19 TGTGCCAGTACCACTTTGGACAACTATCAGCCCCAGCATTTT CASTTLDNYQPQHF
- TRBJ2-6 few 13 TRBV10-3 TGTGCCATCGCAGGCTCTGGGGCCAACGTCCTGACTTTC CAIAGSGANVLTF
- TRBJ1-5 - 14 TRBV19 TGTGCCAGTACCCTAGTCGGAAGCAATCAGCCCCAGCATTTT CASTLVGSNQPQHF
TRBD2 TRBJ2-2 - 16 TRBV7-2 TGTGCCAGCAGCTTTGTTGGCGGGAGTTACACCGGGGAGCTGTTTTTT CASSFVGGSYTGELFF
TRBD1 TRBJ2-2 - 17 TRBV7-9 TGTGCCAGCAGCGTCGCCGCGGGACAGGTTGGCACCGGGGAGCTGTTTTTT CASSVAAGQVGTGELFF
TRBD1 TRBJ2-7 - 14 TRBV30 TGTGCCTGGAGCGCGGGTCAGGGGGCGAACGAGCAGTACTTC CAWSAGQGANEQYF
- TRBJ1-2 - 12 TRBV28 TGTGCCAGCAGTTTAGGGCAGGGCGGCTACACCTTC CASSLGQGGYTF
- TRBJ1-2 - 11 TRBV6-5 TGTGCCAGCGGGAGAGGCCGGGCCGGCACCTTC CASGRGRAGTF
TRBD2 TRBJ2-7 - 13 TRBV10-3 TGTGCCATCAAGACTAGCGGCTCGGGGGAGCAGTACTTC CAIKTSGSGEQYF
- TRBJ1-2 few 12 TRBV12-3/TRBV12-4 TGTGCCAGCAGTTTCGACAGCTATGGCTACACCTTC CASSFDSYGYTF
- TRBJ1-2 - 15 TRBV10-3 TGTGCCATCAGCGATCGGACTGCAGCTAACTATGGCTACACCTTC CAISDRTAANYGYTF
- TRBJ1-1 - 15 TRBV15 TGTGCCACCAGCAGAGATGGCACCCTGAACACTGAAGCTTTCTTT CATSRDGTLNTEAFF
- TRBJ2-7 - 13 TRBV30 TGTGCCTGGAGTAGCCGCGGTAGGTCCGAGCAGTACTTC CAWSSRGRSEQYF
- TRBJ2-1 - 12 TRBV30 TGTGCCTCTCACGGGGGGCTAGATGAGCAGTTCTTC CASHGGLDEQFF
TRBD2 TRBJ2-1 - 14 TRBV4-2 TGTGCCAGCAGCTCAGCGGGAGCCGGCAATGAGCAGTTCTTC CASSSAGAGNEQFF
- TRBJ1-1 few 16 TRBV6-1 TGTGCCAGCAGTGGGGGGAGGGTTGGGGTGAACACTGAAGCTTTCTTT CASSGGRVGVNTEAFF